The 30 T cell receptor beta chains reported below all come from one sample, sequenced in a study of blood T cell repertoires in COVID-19. Some clones are missing from TCRdb's copy, which holds only in-frame ones; the method was immunoSEQ multiplex PCR. The sample lists about 170,000 clones; roughly 93% were seen once. Sequenced sample: peripheral blood. Receptors originate from a man younger than 35 with COVID-19, enrolled during active disease.

The chain is built from TRBV30 and TRBJ2-3; D might be TRBD2 (6 bases). Trimming cost V 0 bases and J 1 base, with 11 bases left between them. The CDR3 runs 15 residues. In germline, CDR1 is GTSNPN, CDR2 SVGIG (reference sequence). CDR3 in amino acids: CAWSVRRDRTDTQYF. In DNA, the CDR3 is TGTGCCTGGAGTGTACGGCGGGACCGCACAGATACGCAGTATTTT.

This clone was found once. This chain uses TRBV28 with TRBJ1-3, with a tentative D call TRBD1 (5 bases). Germline values: CDR1 MDHEN, CDR2 SYDVKM. The CDR3 contains 15 residues. Deletions cut 2 bases from V and 0 bases from J, with 8 bases between. Here the CDR3 DNA reads TGTGCCAGCAGTTTAGGGGACTTCTCTGGAAACACCATATATTTT. The encoded protein is CASSLGDFSGNTIYF.

This chain joins TRBV5-8 and TRBJ1-2, with D uncertain. Trimming left V 0 bases short and J 6 bases short, with 12 bases between. The germline V gene has CDR1 SGHTS and CDR2 YDEGEE. CDR3 length: 14 residues. The CDR3 DNA reads TGTGCCAGCAGCTTGGGACGGAGAGTTAATGGCTACACCTTC. This encodes CASSLGRRVNGYTF.

CDR3 in DNA: TGCGCCAGCAGTGTCCTCCTCAGCACAGATACGCAGTATTTT. Translating gives CASSVLLSTDTQYF. The chain carries TRBV10-1 and TRBJ2-3; D is undetermined. Germline values: CDR1 WNHNN, CDR2 SYGVQD (reference sequence). Trimming removed 4 bases at V and 0 bases at J, with 8 bases between. The CDR3 runs to 14 residues.

The chain couples TRBV9 to TRBJ2-7; 9 bases align to TRBD1. J gave up 5 bases and V 4 bases, and 10 bases lay outside the gene matches. This CDR3 is built from 15 residues. Germline V lookup: CDR1 SGDLS, CDR2 YYNGEE. The CDR3 region has the DNA TGTGCCAGCAGCCCACAGGGGGCGCCGGGGAACGAGCAGTACTTC. It specifies CASSPQGAPGNEQYF. Using reference TRBV9 and TRBJ2-7 for the parts outside the CDR3, the full variable domain is DSGVTQTPKHLITATGQRVTLRCSPRSGDLSVYWYQQSLDQGLQFLIQYYNGEERAKGNILERFSAQQFPDLHSELNLSSLELGDSALYFCASSPQGAPGNEQYFGPGTRLTVT.

This clone appeared a single time. V is TRBV25-1 and J is TRBJ2-5; TRBD1 agrees at 9 bases. V lost 3 bases to trimming and J lost 2 bases; unmatched junction nucleotides: 10. CDR1 is MGHDK and CDR2 is SYGVNS in the germline V gene. This CDR3 comprises 17 residues. The CDR3 protein is CASSDLGTGSLQETQYF. The CDR3, as DNA: TGTGCCAGCAGTGATCTGGGGACAGGGAGTTTACAAGAGACCCAGTACTTC. The entire variable domain, with the rest obtained from reference TRBV25-1 and TRBJ2-5, is as follows: EADIYQTPRYLVIGTGKKITLECSQTMGHDKMYWYQQDPGMELHLIHYSYGVNSTEKGDLSSESTVSRIRTEHFPLTLESARPSHTSQYLCASSDLGTGSLQETQYFGPGTRLLVL.

CDR3 in DNA: TGTGCCAGCAGCAAACCTAGCACCGGGGAGCTGTTTTTT. This encodes CASSKPSTGELFF. The chain combines TRBV28 with TRBJ2-2; D not certain. The germline CDR1 and CDR2 sequences are MDHEN and SYDVKM. Trimming cost V 6 bases and J 4 bases, with 9 bases left between them. The CDR3 consists of 13 residues.

The rearrangement uses TRBV7-8 and TRBJ1-2, with 7 positions matching TRBD1. The V and J ends lost 1 base and 4 bases, in that order; junction bases with no gene match: 18. The CDR3 extends over 19 amino acids. Per the germline V gene, CDR1 is SGHVS and CDR2 is FQNEAQ. CDR3 DNA sequence: TGTGCCAGCAGCTTAGTTGTACGGATGACTAGGGACAGCCCCTATGGCTACACCTTC. Protein product: CASSLVVRMTRDSPYGYTF.

The chain is built from TRBV7-8 and TRBJ2-1; 13 nucleotides match TRBD2. V shed 5 bases, J shed 4 bases, and the junction held 5 bases outside the gene matches. Germline V CDR1 and CDR2: SGHVS, FQNEAQ. CDR3 length: 16 residues. The CDR3 sequence is CASSQWTSGSYNEQFF. The CDR3 DNA sequence: TGTGCCAGCAGCCAGTGGACTAGCGGGAGTTACAATGAGCAGTTCTTC.

The V call is TRBV27, the J call TRBJ1-1; 7 bases align to TRBD1. Unmatched junction bases numbered 13, after V lost 5 bases and J lost 1 base. In germline, CDR1 is MNHEY, CDR2 SMNVEV (reference sequence). This CDR3 spans 17 amino acids. CDR3 nucleotide sequence: TGTGCCAGCAGTCGTCCGGGACAGAAGGAGTCGAACACTGAAGCTTTCTTT. Translation gives CASSRPGQKESNTEAFF.

The count of this clone is one. J is TRBJ2-3 and V is TRBV7-3; TRBD1 agrees at 11 bases. CDR3 length: 18 amino acids. Per the germline V gene, CDR1 is SGHTA and CDR2 is FQGTGA. J gave up 1 base and V 5 bases, and 11 bases lay outside the gene matches. The CDR3 here is CASSRGRTGGAGTDTQYF. The CDR3 coding sequence is TGTGCCAGCAGCCGCGGAAGGACAGGGGGCGCGGGCACAGATACGCAGTATTTT.

The rearrangement links TRBV29-1 to TRBJ2-5; 8 positions agree with TRBD2. Trimming took 4 bases from V and 13 from J; bases not matched to a gene: 5. Germline CDR1 is SQVTM and CDR2 is ANQGSEA. CDR3 length: 10 amino acids. The CDR3 protein is CSVGGLVRYF. The CDR3 nucleotides read TGCAGCGTTGGGGGACTAGTAAGGTACTTC.

The V call is TRBV6-5, the J call TRBJ1-1, with unresolved D. V was shortened by 6 bases and J by 1 base, with 12 bases between the two germline ends. The CDR3 totals 14 residues. Germline values: CDR1 MNHEY, CDR2 SVGAGI. CDR3 in DNA: TGTGCCAGCAGCCGAGAGGCTGCGAACACTGAAGCTTTCTTT. Protein product: CASSREAANTEAFF.

V gene TRBV7-9 combines with J gene TRBJ2-1; D is perhaps TRBD2 (6 bases). Trimming pared 7 bases from V and 0 bases from J, leaving 19 bases between. CDR3 length: 17 amino acids. Germline V lookup: CDR1 SEHNR, CDR2 FQNEAQ (reference sequence). The CDR3: CASTFLRDSISYNEQFF. CDR3 coding DNA: TGTGCCAGCACCTTCTTGCGGGACTCAATCTCCTACAATGAGCAGTTCTTC.

In this sample, this clone turned up once. This chain joins TRBV13 and TRBJ2-2; 10 bases align to TRBD2. V dropped 1 base and J dropped 6; count of bases not matched to a gene: 8. Germline assignment: CDR1 PRHDT and CDR2 FYEKMQ (reference sequence). CDR3 size: 17 residues. The CDR3 reads CASSLDRASGSSGELFF. The DNA of the CDR3 is TGTGCCAGCAGCTTAGATCGGGCTAGCGGGAGTTCCGGGGAGCTGTTTTTT.

The DNA of the CDR3 is TGTGCCAGTAGTAACCCAGGGAGGGTCTATGGCTACACCTTC. Encoded protein: CASSNPGRVYGYTF. The chain couples TRBV19 to TRBJ1-2; D possibly corresponds to TRBD1 (5 bases). This CDR3 is built from 14 residues. The germline gives CDR1 LNHDA, CDR2 SQIVND (reference sequence). Deletions cut 4 bases from V and 4 bases from J, with 13 bases between.

The chain carries TRBV3-1 (or the pseudogene TRBV3-2) and TRBJ2-1; 7 bases match TRBD2. The V segment lost 0 bases and the J segment 0 bases; nucleotides outside the gene matches: 8. This CDR3 contains 18 residues. Germline loops: CDR1 LGHDT, CDR2 YNNKEL (reference sequence). CDR3 sequence: CASSQDPASGYSYNEQFF. In nucleotides, the CDR3 is TGTGCCAGCAGCCAAGATCCGGCTAGCGGATACTCCTACAATGAGCAGTTCTTC.

The V call is TRBV9, the J call TRBJ2-3; 10 nucleotides align to TRBD2. CDR1 SGDLS and CDR2 YYNGEE come from the germline V gene. Trimming at V came to 3 bases and at J to 4 bases, leaving 8 bases not matched to a gene. CDR3 length: 16 amino acids. The CDR3 DNA follows: TGTGCCAGCAGCGCCAGAGCGGGAGGGGGGGCAGATACGCAGTATTTT. It encodes CASSARAGGGADTQYF.

This clone was seen once. The chain carries TRBV4-1 and TRBJ2-7; 11 nucleotides match TRBD1. Per the germline V gene, CDR1 is MGHRA and CDR2 is YSYEKL. Trimming at V came to 0 bases and at J to 6 bases, leaving 10 bases not matched to a gene. The CDR3 is 17 amino acids. The DNA for the CDR3 is TGCGCCAGCAGCCAAGAGGTCGGGACAGGGGGGAGGGGCGAGCAGTACTTC. It yields the protein CASSQEVGTGGRGEQYF.

CDR3 residues: CASSETRTRISYNEQFF. Here the CDR3 DNA reads TGTGCCAGCAGCGAAACCCGTACTAGAATCTCCTACAATGAGCAGTTCTTC. The chain is built from TRBV9 and TRBJ2-1; D possibly corresponds to TRBD2 (5 bases). In germline, CDR1 is SGDLS, CDR2 YYNGEE. With 3 bases removed from V and 0 bases from J, the gap between germline ends came to 16 bases. The CDR3 covers 17 residues.

The J gene is TRBJ2-7, the V gene TRBV27; possible D gene TRBD2, 6 bases. CDR1 and CDR2 from the germline V gene are MNHEY and SMNVEV (reference sequence). V was shortened by 8 bases and J by 0 bases, with 11 bases between the two germline ends. The CDR3 spans 13 residues. CDR3 protein: CASGAGISYEQYF. The CDR3 DNA is TGTGCCAGCGGGGCGGGGATCTCCTACGAGCAGTACTTC.

The chain combines TRBV30 with TRBJ2-3; 8 nucleotides agree with TRBD2. Germline lookup yields CDR1 GTSNPN and CDR2 SVGIG (reference sequence). The CDR3 loop spans 20 amino acids. V shed 0 bases and J 0 bases; nucleotides not matched to a gene: 17. The CDR3 reads CAWSVRGASGFLTSTDTQYF. CDR3 in DNA: TGTGCCTGGAGTGTAAGGGGGGCTAGCGGGTTTCTAACTAGCACAGATACGCAGTATTTT.

This clone was counted a few times. The chain links TRBV7-3 to TRBJ1-6; 8 positions match TRBD1. J gave up 11 bases and V 5 bases, and 5 bases lay outside the gene matches. Germline-derived CDR1 and CDR2 are SGHTA and FQGTGA. The CDR3 sequence is 13 residues long. CDR3 DNA sequence: TGTGCCAGCAGCCTCCGACAGGGGACACCCCTCCACTTT. Protein product: CASSLRQGTPLHF.

The chain carries TRBV10-3 and TRBJ2-1, with D perhaps TRBD2 (6 bases). The germline gives CDR1 ENHRY, CDR2 SYGVKD. The CDR3 runs to 16 residues. The V gene lost 6 bases and the J gene lost 5 bases, with 20 bases spanning the gap. The CDR3 DNA follows: TGTGCCATCAGCGGATCCGGGACTCCTGGGGACAATGAGCAGTTCTTC. The encoded protein is CAISGSGTPGDNEQFF.

This chain connects TRBV3-1 (or the pseudogene TRBV3-2) to TRBJ2-3; TRBD2 agrees at 7 bases. V shed 4 bases and J 4 bases; nucleotides not matched to a gene: 11. Germline CDR1 and CDR2: LGHDT and YNNKEL (reference sequence). CDR3 size: 16 residues. The CDR3, as DNA: TGTGCCAGCAGCCCCCGGGGGAGGGAGAATGCAGATACGCAGTATTTT. Amino acids: CASSPRGRENADTQYF.

The chain links TRBV28 to TRBJ1-4, with D possibly matching TRBD1 (5 bases). Germline values: CDR1 MDHEN, CDR2 SYDVKM. V lost 1 base and J lost 3, with 12 bases in between. This CDR3 has 16 amino acids. The chain's CDR3 is CASSLFRGGPNEKLFF. The CDR3 nucleotides are TGTGCCAGCAGTTTATTTCGCGGGGGACCTAATGAAAAACTGTTTTTT.

The chain uses TRBV6-5 and TRBJ2-1; TRBD2 matches at 9 bases. V dropped 8 bases and J dropped 7; count of bases not matched to a gene: 6. CDR1 is MNHEY, CDR2 SVGAGI, per germline. The CDR3 consists of 13 residues. DNA of the CDR3: TGTGCCAGCGGACTAGCGAGAGGAAATGAGCAGTTCTTC. Translated: CASGLARGNEQFF.

The chain uses TRBV24-1 and TRBJ2-1; 8 bases fit TRBD2. V shed 0 bases, J shed 6 bases, and the junction held 15 bases outside the gene matches. The CDR3 loop spans 19 amino acids. Germline CDR1 and CDR2: KGHDR and SFDVKD. The CDR3 DNA follows: TGTGCCACCAGTGATTTGCCGACGATTAGCGGGACCCGCGGCAATGAGCAGTTCTTC. It is translated as CATSDLPTISGTRGNEQFF.

This chain uses TRBV7-8 with TRBJ1-6; D is perhaps TRBD1 (5 bases). Trimming took 3 bases from V and 10 from J, leaving 13 bases between them. The CDR3 is made up of 14 amino acids. Germline values: CDR1 SGHVS, CDR2 FQNEAQ. CDR3 DNA sequence: TGTGCCAGCAGCTTGGGACTGGGAAACTCACCCCTCCACTTT. It encodes CASSLGLGNSPLHF.

The rearrangement uses TRBV2 and TRBJ1-2, with 10 bases lining up with TRBD1. J gave up 5 bases and V 6 bases, and 3 bases lay outside the gene matches. The CDR3 length is 13 residues. The germline CDR1 and CDR2 sequences are SNHLY and FYNNEI. CDR3 DNA sequence: TGTGCCAGCAGCGAGGGACAGGGGTATGGCTACACCTTC. It specifies CASSEGQGYGYTF. Supplemented by reference TRBV2 and TRBJ1-2, the full variable domain reads EPEVTQTPSHQVTQMGQEVILRCVPISNHLYFYWYRQILGQKVEFLVSFYNNEISEKSEIFDDQFSVERPDGSNFTLKIRSTKLEDSAMYFCASSEGQGYGYTFGSGTRLTVV.